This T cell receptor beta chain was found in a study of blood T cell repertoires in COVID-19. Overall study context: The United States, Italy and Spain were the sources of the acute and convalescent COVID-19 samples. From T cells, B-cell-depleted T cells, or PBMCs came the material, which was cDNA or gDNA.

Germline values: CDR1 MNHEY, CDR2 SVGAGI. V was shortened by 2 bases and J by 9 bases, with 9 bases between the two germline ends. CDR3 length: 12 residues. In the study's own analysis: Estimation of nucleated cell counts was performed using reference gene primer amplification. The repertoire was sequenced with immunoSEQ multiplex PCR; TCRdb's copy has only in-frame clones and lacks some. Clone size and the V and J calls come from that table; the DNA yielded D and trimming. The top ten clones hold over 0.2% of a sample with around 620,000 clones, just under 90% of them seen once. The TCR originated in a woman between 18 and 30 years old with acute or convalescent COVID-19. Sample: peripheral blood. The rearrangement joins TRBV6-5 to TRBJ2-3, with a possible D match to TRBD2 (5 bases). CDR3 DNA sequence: TGTGCCAGCAGTTACGAGGGCTGGACGCAGTATTTT. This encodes CASSYEGWTQYF.